This T cell receptor (beta chain) was found in a study of blood T cell repertoires in COVID-19. Study information: The United States, Italy and Spain provided the acute and convalescent COVID-19 samples.

Seattle-derived patients entered the study during active infection and were followed longitudinally. Here immunoSEQ multiplex PCR was the method, and the copy in TCRdb shows in-frame clones only, minus some. The table shows just over 350,000 clones, with approximately 86% occurring only once. The clonotype originates from a woman aged 55-70 years with COVID-19, enrolled during active disease. The sample was peripheral blood.

The chain's CDR3 is CASSPHPAGATGELFF. CDR3 DNA: TGTGCCAGCTCACCACATCCAGCGGGGGCAACCGGGGAGCTGTTTTTT. The V call is TRBV18, the J call TRBJ2-2, with 8 bases fitting TRBD2. The ends lost 1 base at V and 5 bases at J; junction bases unmatched: 6. CDR3 length equals 16 residues. CDR1 and CDR2 from the germline V gene are KGHSH and LQKENI.